The rows below give T cell receptor beta chains drawn from one sample of a study of CD8 T cells in ankylosing spondylitis. TCRdb reprocessed the 5' RACE reads with MiXCR, giving one entry per CDR3 protein. The table has about 69,000 distinct CDR3 sequences, approximately 5% seen once. Sample: blood, either unsorted or a sorted T cell fraction (not recorded which). The source of these receptors is a male donor with ankylosing spondylitis or in good health (not recorded which). CDR3s include the opening cysteine and the closing phenylalanine or tryptophan. D genes are given only for firm matches. The size entry is marked missing in some rows and otherwise reads once, few, many or a size class.

clone_size,d_call,j_call,v_call,cdr3_nt,cdr3_aa
many,TRBD1,TRBJ1-1,TRBV5-1,TGCGCCAGCAGCGAAGGACAGGGGAGGTCTGAAGCTTTCTTT,CASSEGQGRSEAFF
many,TRBD2,TRBJ2-3,TRBV20-1,TGCAGTGTACCGACGCTGGCGGGGGGCACAGATACGCAGTATTTT,CSVPTLAGGTDTQYF
-,TRBD2,TRBJ2-5,TRBV20-1,TGCTGTGCTAGAGACGGGACTAGCGGGGGGCAAGAGACCCAGTACTTC,CCARDGTSGGQETQYF
many,TRBD1,TRBJ2-2,TRBV2,TGTGCCAGCACCACCCAGGGGGTGACCGGGGAGCTGTTTTTT,CASTTQGVTGELFF
many,-,TRBJ1-2,TRBV2,TGTGCCAGCAGCGAGTACGACCGGAGCTCGGGCTACACCTTC,CASSEYDRSSGYTF
many,-,TRBJ2-2,TRBV18,TGTGCCAGCTCACCCGGGACAACGAACACCGGGGAGCTGTTTTTT,CASSPGTTNTGELFF
medium-sized,-,TRBJ1-5,TRBV29-1,TGCAGCGTTGAAGAGGACAGATATCAGCCCCAGCATTTT,CSVEEDRYQPQHF
many,-,TRBJ2-5,TRBV12-3/TRBV12-4,TGTGCCAGCAGTGCTGTCGAGACCCAGTACTTC,CASSAVETQYF
many,TRBD2,TRBJ2-5,TRBV28,TGTGCCAGCAATAGCGGGGGGGCGGAGACCCAGTACTTC,CASNSGGAETQYF
many,TRBD1,TRBJ2-5,TRBV2,TGTGCCAGCAGTGTGAGCGGACAGGGGGCTTCAGAGACCCAGTACTTC,CASSVSGQGASETQYF
many,-,TRBJ2-5,TRBV25-1,TGTGCCAGCAGTGGATACAGCCACCGCCAAGAGACCCAGTACTTC,CASSGYSHRQETQYF
many,TRBD2,TRBJ2-1,TRBV5-1,TGCGCCAGCAGCTTTGAGCGGGGGGTCTCCTACAATGAGCAGTTCTTC,CASSFERGVSYNEQFF
-,-,TRBJ1-5,TRBV7-9,TGTGCCGGTTCAACAGGGCGGGCTAATCAGCCCCAGCATTTT,CAGSTGRANQPQHF